Below, 3 T cell receptor beta chains from the same sample are listed, as sequenced in a study of cytomegalovirus exposure and HLA in healthy donors. The repertoire was sequenced with immunoSEQ multiplex PCR; TCRdb's copy has only in-frame clones and lacks some. The table lists about 110,000 clones, more than 70% of them singletons. The sequencing input was PBMCs. Receptors originate from a young woman in good health and CMV-seronegative.

V usage is TRBV28 and J usage is TRBJ2-3; 8 nucleotides match TRBD1. The CDR3 has 14 amino acids. CDR1 is MDHEN and CDR2 is SYDVKM in the germline V gene. V lost 7 bases and J lost 6; bases outside the gene matches: 9. The CDR3: CASIRTGRFDTQYF. The CDR3 DNA sequence: TGTGCCAGCATAAGGACAGGGCGGTTTGATACGCAGTATTTT.

The V and J genes are TRBV5-1 and TRBJ1-2; D not resolved. V dropped 0 bases and J dropped 3 bases, with 6 bases sitting between them. Germline V gene sequence: CDR1 SGHRS, CDR2 YFSETQ. This CDR3 has 13 amino acids. This CDR3 is CASSLELHYGYTF. The CDR3 DNA reads as TGCGCCAGCAGCTTGGAGCTGCACTATGGCTACACCTTC.

V and J are TRBV5-4 and TRBJ2-1; D is possibly TRBD2 (6 bases). From germline, CDR1 is SGHNT and CDR2 YYREEE (reference sequence). The V gene lost 2 bases and the J gene lost 5 bases, with 14 bases spanning the gap. This CDR3 spans 15 amino acids. The CDR3 DNA reads as TGTGCCAGCAGCTTACGCGGGACGACTCACAATGAGCAGTTCTTC. Encoded protein: CASSLRGTTHNEQFF.